This entry features one T cell receptor beta chain sequence. The table came from immunoSEQ multiplex PCR; TCRdb's copy has only in-frame clones and leaves some out. The sample includes about 84,000 clones, roughly 90% of them seen just once. The sample originates from a study of OX40 agonist ivuxolimab in advanced cancers. CDR3 length: 13 residues. Germline CDR1 reads LNHDA; CDR2 reads SQIVND (reference sequence). After removal of 9 bases from V and 7 bases from J, the junction contained 6 bases not matched to a gene. The sequence came from an adult with an advanced solid tumor such as melanoma, head and neck, liver or kidney cancer. The starting material was CD4+ or CD8+ T cells sorted from blood, obtained in a trial of the OX40 agonist ivuxolimab. This sequence joins TRBV19 and TRBJ1-6, with 7 bases that match TRBD1. As DNA, the CDR3 is TGTGCCAGCCGGACAGGACGGAATTCACCCCTCCACTTT. Translated, it gives CASRTGRNSPLHF.